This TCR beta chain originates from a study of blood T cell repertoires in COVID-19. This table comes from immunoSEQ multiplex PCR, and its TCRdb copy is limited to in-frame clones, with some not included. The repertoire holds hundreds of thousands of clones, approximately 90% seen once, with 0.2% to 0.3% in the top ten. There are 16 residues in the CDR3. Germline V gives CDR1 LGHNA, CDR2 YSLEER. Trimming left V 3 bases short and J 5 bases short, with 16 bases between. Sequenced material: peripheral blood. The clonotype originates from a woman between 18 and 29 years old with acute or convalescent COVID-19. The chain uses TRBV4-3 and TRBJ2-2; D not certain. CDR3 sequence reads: CASSQPESSGTGELFF. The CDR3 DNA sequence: TGCGCCAGCAGCCAGCCGGAAAGCTCCGGGACCGGGGAGCTGTTTTTT.